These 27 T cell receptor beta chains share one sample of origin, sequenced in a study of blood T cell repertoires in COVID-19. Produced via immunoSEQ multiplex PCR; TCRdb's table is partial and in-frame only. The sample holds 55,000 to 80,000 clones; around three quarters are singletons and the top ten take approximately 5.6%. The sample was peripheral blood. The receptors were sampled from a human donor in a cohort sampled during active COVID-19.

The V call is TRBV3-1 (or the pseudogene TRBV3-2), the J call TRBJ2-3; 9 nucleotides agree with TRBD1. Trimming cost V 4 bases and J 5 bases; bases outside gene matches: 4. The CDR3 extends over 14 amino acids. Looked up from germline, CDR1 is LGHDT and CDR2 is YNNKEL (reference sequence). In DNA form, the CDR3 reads TGTGCCAGCAGCCTGGGACAGGGTAAAGATACGCAGTATTTT. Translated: CASSLGQGKDTQYF.

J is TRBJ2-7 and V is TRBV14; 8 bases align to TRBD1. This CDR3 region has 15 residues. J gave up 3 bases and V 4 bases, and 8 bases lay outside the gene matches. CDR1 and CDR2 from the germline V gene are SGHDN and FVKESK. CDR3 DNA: TGTGCCAGCAGCCCGGACAGGGTTAGAGACTACGAGCAGTACTTC. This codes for CASSPDRVRDYEQYF.

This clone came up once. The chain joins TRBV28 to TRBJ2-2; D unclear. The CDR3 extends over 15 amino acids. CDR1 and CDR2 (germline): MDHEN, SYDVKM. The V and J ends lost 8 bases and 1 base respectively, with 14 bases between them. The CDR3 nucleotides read TGTGCCAGCTTCCAGGAAGGCTTGAACACCGGGGAGCTGTTTTTT. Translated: CASFQEGLNTGELFF. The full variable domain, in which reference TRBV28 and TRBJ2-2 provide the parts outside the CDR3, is DVKVTQSSRYLVKRTGEKVFLECVQDMDHENMFWYRQDPGLGLRLIYFSYDVKMKEKGDIPEGYSVSREKKERFSLILESASTNQTSMYLCASFQEGLNTGELFFGEGSRLTVL.

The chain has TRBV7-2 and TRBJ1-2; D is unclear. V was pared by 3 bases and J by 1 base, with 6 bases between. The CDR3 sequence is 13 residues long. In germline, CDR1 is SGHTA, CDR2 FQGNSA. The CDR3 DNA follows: TGTGCCAGCAGCTTTCAGGTTAACTATGGCTACACCTTC. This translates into CASSFQVNYGYTF.

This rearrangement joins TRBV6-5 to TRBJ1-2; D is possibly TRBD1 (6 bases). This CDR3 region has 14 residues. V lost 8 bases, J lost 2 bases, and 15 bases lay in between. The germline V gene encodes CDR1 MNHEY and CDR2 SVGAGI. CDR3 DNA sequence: TGTGCCAGCGGAGGCAGGGGTAGCAACTATGGCTACACCTTC. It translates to CASGGRGSNYGYTF.

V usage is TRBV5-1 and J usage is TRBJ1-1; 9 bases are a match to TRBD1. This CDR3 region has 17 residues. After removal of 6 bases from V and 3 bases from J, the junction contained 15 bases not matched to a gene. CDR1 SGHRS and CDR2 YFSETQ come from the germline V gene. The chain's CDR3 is CASTPVYRGPRDTEAFF. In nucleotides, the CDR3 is TGCGCCAGCACCCCGGTCTACAGGGGGCCGAGGGACACTGAAGCTTTCTTT.

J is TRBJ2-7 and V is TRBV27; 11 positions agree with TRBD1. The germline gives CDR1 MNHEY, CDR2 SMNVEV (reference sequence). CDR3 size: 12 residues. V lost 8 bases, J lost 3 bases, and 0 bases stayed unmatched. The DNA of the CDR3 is TGTGCCAGCGGGACAGGGGGCTACGAGCAGTACTTC. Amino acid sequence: CASGTGGYEQYF.

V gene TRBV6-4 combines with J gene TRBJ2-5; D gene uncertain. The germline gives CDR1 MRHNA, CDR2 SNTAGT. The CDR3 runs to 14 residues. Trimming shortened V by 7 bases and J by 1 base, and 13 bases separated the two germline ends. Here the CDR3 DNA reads TGTGCCAGCACGAACGTCCCTATCCAAGAGACCCAGTACTTC. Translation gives CASTNVPIQETQYF.

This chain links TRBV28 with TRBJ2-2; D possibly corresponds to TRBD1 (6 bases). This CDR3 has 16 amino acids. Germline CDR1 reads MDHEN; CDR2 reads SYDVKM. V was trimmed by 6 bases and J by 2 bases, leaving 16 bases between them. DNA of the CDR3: TGTGCCAGCAGGTGGGGCAGGGGCCGAAACACCGGGGAGCTGTTTTTT. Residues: CASRWGRGRNTGELFF.

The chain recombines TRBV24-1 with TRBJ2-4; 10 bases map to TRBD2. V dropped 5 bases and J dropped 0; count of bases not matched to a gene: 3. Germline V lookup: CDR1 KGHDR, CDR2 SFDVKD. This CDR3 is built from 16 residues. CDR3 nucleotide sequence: TGTGCCACCAGTGCGCTAGCGGGAGTAGCCAAAAACATTCAGTACTTC. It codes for CATSALAGVAKNIQYF.

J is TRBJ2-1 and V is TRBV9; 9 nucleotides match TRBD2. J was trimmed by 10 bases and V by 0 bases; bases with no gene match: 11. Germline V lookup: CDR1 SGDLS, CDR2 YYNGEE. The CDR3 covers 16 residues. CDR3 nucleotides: TGTGCCAGCAGCGTAGCACCTGGCGGGGGGGCCTCCGAGCAGTTCTTC. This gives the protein CASSVAPGGGASEQFF.

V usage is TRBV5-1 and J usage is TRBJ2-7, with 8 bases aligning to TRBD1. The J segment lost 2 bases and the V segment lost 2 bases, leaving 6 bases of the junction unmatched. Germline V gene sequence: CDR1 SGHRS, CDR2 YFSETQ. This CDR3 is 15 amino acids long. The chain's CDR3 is CASSLQTGATYEQYF. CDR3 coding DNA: TGCGCCAGCAGCTTACAGACAGGGGCGACCTACGAGCAGTACTTC.

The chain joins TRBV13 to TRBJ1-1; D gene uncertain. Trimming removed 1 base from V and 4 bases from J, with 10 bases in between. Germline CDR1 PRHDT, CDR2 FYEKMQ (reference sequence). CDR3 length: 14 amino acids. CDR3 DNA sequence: TGTGCCAGCAGCTTAGCAGGCCGGTTCACTGAAGCTTTCTTT. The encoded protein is CASSLAGRFTEAFF.

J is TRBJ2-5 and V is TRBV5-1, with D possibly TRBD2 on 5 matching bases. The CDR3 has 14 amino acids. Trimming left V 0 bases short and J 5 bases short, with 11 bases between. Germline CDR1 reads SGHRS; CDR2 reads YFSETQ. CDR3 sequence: CASSLGHTGETQYF. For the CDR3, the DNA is TGCGCCAGCAGCTTGGGCCACACGGGGGAGACCCAGTACTTC.

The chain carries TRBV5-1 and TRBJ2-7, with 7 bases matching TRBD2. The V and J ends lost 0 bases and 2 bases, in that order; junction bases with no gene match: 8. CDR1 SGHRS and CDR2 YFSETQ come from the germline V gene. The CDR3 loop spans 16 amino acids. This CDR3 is CASSLAGGSGPYEQYF. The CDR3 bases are TGCGCCAGCAGCTTGGCGGGGGGTAGCGGACCCTACGAGCAGTACTTC. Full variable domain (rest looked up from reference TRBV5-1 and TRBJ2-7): KAGVTQTPRYLIKTRGQQVTLSCSPISGHRSVSWYQQTPGQGLQFLFEYFSETQRNKGNFPGRFSGRQFSNSRSEMNVSTLELGDSALYLCASSLAGGSGPYEQYFGPGTRLTVT.

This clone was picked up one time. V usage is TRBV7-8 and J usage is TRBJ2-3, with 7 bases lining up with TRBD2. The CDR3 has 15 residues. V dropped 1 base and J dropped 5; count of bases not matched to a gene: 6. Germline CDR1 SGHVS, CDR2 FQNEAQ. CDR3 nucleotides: TGTGCCAGCAGCTTAGGGACTAGTCTTGGAGATACGCAGTATTTT. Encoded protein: CASSLGTSLGDTQYF.

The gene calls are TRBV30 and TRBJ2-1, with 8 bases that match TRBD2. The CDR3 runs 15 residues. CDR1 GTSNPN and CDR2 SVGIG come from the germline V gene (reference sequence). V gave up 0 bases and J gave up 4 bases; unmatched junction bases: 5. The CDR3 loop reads CAWSVGAGAYNEQFF. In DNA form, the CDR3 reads TGTGCCTGGAGTGTAGGAGCGGGGGCATACAATGAGCAGTTCTTC.

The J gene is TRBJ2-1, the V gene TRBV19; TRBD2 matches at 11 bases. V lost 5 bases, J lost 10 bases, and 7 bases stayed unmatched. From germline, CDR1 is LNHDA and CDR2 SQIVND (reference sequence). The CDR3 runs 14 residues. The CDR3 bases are TGTGCCAGTAGTGGAGTAGCGGGGGGGAACGAGCAGTTCTTC. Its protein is CASSGVAGGNEQFF.

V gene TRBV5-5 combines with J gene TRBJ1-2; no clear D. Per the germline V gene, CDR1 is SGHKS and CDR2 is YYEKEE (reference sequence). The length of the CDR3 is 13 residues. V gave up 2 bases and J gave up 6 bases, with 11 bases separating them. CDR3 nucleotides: TGTGCCAGCAGCTTTGGCACAGCCGATGGCTACACCTTC. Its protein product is CASSFGTADGYTF.

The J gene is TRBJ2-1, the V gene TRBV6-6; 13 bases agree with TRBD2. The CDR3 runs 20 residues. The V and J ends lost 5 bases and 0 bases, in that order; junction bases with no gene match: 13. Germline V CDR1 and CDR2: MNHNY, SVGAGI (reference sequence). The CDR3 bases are TGTGCCAGCAGTCCCGCCGGGACTAGCGGGGTTCGATTCTCCTACAATGAGCAGTTCTTC. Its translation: CASSPAGTSGVRFSYNEQFF.

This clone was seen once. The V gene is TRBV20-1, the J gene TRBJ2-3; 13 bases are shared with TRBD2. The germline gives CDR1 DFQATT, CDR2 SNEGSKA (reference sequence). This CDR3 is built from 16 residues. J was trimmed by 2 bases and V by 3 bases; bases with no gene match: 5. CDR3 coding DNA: TGCAGTGCTAGTTCGGGACTAGCGGGGAACACAGATACGCAGTATTTT. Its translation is CSASSGLAGNTDTQYF.

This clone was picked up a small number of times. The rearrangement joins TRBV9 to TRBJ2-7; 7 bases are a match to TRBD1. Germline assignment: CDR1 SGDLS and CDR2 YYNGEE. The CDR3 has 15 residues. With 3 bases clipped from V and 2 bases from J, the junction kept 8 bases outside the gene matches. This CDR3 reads CASSAVDRFPYEQYF. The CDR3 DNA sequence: TGTGCCAGCAGCGCGGTGGACAGGTTTCCCTACGAGCAGTACTTC. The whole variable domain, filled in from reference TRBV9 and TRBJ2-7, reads DSGVTQTPKHLITATGQRVTLRCSPRSGDLSVYWYQQSLDQGLQFLIQYYNGEERAKGNILERFSAQQFPDLHSELNLSSLELGDSALYFCASSAVDRFPYEQYFGPGTRLTVT.

The CDR3 DNA follows: TGTGCCAGCAGCCAAGTACTAGCGGGGGGGCTCGGCACAGATACGCAGTATTTT. It yields the protein CASSQVLAGGLGTDTQYF. The chain carries TRBV4-2 and TRBJ2-3; 13 nucleotides match TRBD2. The CDR3 covers 18 residues. The germline gives CDR1 LGHNA, CDR2 YNFKEQ. J gave up 1 base and V 1 base, and 5 bases lay outside the gene matches.

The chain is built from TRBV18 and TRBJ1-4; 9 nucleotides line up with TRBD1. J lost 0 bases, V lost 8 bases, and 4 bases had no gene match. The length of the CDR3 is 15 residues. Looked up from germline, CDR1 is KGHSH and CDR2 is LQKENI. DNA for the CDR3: TGTGCCAGCACAGGACAGGGGTCAACTAATGAAAAACTGTTTTTT. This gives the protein CASTGQGSTNEKLFF.

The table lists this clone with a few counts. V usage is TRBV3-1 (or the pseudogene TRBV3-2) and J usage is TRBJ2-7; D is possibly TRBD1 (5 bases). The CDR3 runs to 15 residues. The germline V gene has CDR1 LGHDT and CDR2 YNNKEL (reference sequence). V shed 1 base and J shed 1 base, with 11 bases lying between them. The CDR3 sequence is CASSQGAGMSYEQYF. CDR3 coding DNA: TGTGCCAGCAGCCAAGGGGCAGGGATGTCCTACGAGCAGTACTTC.

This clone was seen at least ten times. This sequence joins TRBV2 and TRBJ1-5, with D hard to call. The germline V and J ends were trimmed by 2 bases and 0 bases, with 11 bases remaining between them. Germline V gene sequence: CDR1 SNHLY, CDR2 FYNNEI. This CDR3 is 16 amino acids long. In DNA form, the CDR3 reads TGTGCCAGCAGTGAATCAGGTATCTATAGCAATCAGCCCCAGCATTTT. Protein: CASSESGIYSNQPQHF.

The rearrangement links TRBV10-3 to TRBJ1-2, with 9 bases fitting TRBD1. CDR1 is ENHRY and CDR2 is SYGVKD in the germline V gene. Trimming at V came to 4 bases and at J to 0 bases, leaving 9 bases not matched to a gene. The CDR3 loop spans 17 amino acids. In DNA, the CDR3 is TGTGCCATCAGTGGCTCCGGGACAGGGATATCTAACTATGGCTACACCTTC. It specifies CAISGSGTGISNYGYTF.